Given below is one T cell receptor beta chain in context. What it binds is unknown. This CDR3 has 14 amino acids. Germline CDR1 SGHRS, CDR2 YFSETQ. Deletions cut 0 bases from V and 1 base from J, with 7 bases between. This entry comes from a study of cytomegalovirus exposure and HLA in healthy donors. Study-wide results and limits: Later analysis indicated greater clonal expansion among HLA-associated TCR beta chains than among equally common other chains. Because they were indistinguishable, some V segments, including TRBV6-2 and TRBV6-3, were excluded. Specific recognition of CMV antigens was confirmed in vitro for a few chains (all CMV-associated). Accurate predictions that matched the HLA-A and HLA-B alleles of most subjects were reportedly made from TCR beta sequences.

The PCR ran on 60 Vbeta and 13 Jbeta primers. Produced via immunoSEQ multiplex PCR; TCRdb's table is partial and in-frame only. Altogether 100,000 or so clones are present, roughly 71% being singletons, with the ten largest covering 4.5% to 6%. Source material: PBMCs. This chain links TRBV5-1 with TRBJ2-5, with unresolved D. This receptor was identified in a woman aged 40 to 50 in good health and CMV-seronegative. The CDR3 region has the DNA TGCGCCAGCAGCTTGGGGGCCCCCCAAGAGACCCAGTACTTC. Amino acids: CASSLGAPQETQYF.